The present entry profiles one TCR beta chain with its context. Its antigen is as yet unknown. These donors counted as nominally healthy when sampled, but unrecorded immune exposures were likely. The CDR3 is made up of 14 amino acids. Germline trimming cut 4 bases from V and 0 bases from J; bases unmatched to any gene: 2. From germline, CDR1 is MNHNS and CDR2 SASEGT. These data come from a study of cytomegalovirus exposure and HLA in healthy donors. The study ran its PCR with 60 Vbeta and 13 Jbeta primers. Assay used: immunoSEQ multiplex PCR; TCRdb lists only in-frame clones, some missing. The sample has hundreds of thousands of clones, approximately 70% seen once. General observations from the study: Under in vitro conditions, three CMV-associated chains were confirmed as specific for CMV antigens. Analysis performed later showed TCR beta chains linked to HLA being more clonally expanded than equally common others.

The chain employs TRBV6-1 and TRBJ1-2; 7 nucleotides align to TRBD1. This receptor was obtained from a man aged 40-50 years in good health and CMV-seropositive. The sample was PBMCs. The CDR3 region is CASSGTGANYGYTF. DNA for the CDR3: TGTGCCAGCAGTGGTACAGGGGCTAACTATGGCTACACCTTC.